This T cell receptor (beta chain) was found in a study of blood T cell repertoires in COVID-19. Study-wide context: The United States, Italy and Spain supplied acute and convalescent COVID-19 samples. In each case, the material was cDNA or gDNA derived from T cells, B-cell-depleted T cells, or PBMCs.

Authors' methods: Amplification with reference gene primers provided the estimates of nucleated cell counts. The method was immunoSEQ multiplex PCR; TCRdb's version includes in-frame clones alone and lacks a portion of them. Clonal size and the V and J genes are those of that table, whereas D and trimming came from the DNA. This sample has under 400,000 clones, with around 90% found just once. The CDR3 spans 15 residues. The germline CDR1 and CDR2 sequences are MNHEY and SVGAGI. The V end was cut by 5 bases, the J end by 5 bases, with 16 bases between. Seattle's cohort entered during active infection and was followed longitudinally.

This TCR derives from a woman aged 60-75 years with COVID-19, enrolled during active disease. The chain carries TRBV6-5 and TRBJ1-5; D perhaps matches TRBD1 (6 bases). The sequencing sample was made of peripheral blood. For the CDR3, the DNA is TGTGCCAGCAGTAGGGGGGGGAGAGGAGATCAGCCCCAGCATTTT. It yields the protein CASSRGGRGDQPQHF.